Listed below are T cell receptor beta chains from one sample, sequenced in a study of type 1 regulatory T cells. MiXCR, applied by TCRdb to the reads, yields one record per CDR3 protein. Of under 85,000 distinct CDR3 sequences detected, roughly 50% appear once; the ten largest clones hold less than 2.5%. These receptors lack a known antigen. Sequencing was carried out using cultured non-Tr1 T cells, either the whole culture or a sorted T cell fraction (not recorded which). These receptors were obtained from a human donor in good health. CDR3s leave out the opening cysteine and the closing phenylalanine or tryptophan.

V gene	J gene	CDR3 protein
TRBV12-3/TRBV12-4	TRBJ1-2	ASRYSGSRIGYT
TRBV3-1	TRBJ1-2	ASSPDRGGYT
TRBV7-2	TRBJ1-1	ASSLEGATEAF
TRBV7-9	TRBJ1-1	ASSLERLTEAF
TRBV9	TRBJ2-3	ASTPRGGSTDTQY
TRBV6-5	TRBJ1-2	ASRRSGTVGYT
TRBV5-1	TRBJ2-1	ASSVAGGPWDEQF
TRBV7-2	TRBJ1-4	ASSYDGATNEKLF
TRBV9	TRBJ2-3	ASSVGGGSGDTQY
TRBV6-6	TRBJ2-7	ASSRQRDYEQY
TRBV27	TRBJ2-7	ASSFLAAGRNEQY
TRBV19	TRBJ1-5	ASKAYGEPQH
TRBV5-6	TRBJ2-5	ASSHWGTQETQY
TRBV5-1	TRBJ2-5	ASSLGSTNQETQY
TRBV27	TRBJ2-6	ASRPAGANVLT
TRBV7-2	TRBJ2-7	ASSRSYEQY
TRBV4-1	TRBJ2-3	ASSPPGLGFGRDTQY
TRBV20-1	TRBJ1-1	SAKTGGRSEAF
TRBV20-1	TRBJ2-5	SATSDRQETQY
TRBV15	TRBJ1-1	ATSRDYGYTEAF
TRBV6-1	TRBJ2-5	ASSPDSYGTQY
TRBV5-1	TRBJ1-1	ASSSRQGLTEAF
TRBV5-1	TRBJ2-3	ASSSTSRHTDTQY
TRBV12-3/TRBV12-4	TRBJ2-1	ASTWGQADNEQF
TRBV2	TRBJ2-3	ASSDRVVSTDTQY
TRBV7-2	TRBJ2-7	ASSLVDQYEQY
TRBV14	TRBJ2-1	ASSQGSAGNKGEQF
TRBV7-7	TRBJ2-5	ASSPTSGGYQETQY
TRBV5-1	TRBJ2-1	ASSLERGGADEQF
TRBV5-4	TRBJ2-7	ASSRDLGGEQY
TRBV7-2	TRBJ2-3	ASILLGQGTDTQY
TRBV12-3/TRBV12-4	TRBJ1-4	ASGLGGTGTNEKLF
TRBV12-5	TRBJ1-5	ASGLTGLHGQPQH
TRBV7-6	TRBJ1-3	ASSEGQGSSGNTIY
TRBV5-6	TRBJ1-6	ASSKDRNSPLH
TRBV12-3/TRBV12-4	TRBJ1-1	ASTPSRNTEAF
TRBV20-1	TRBJ1-5	SARVLGGQMHQPQH
TRBV19	TRBJ2-1	ASSIGLSLAGGPSEQF
TRBV7-2	TRBJ2-6	ASSLAEVSGANVLT
TRBV12-3/TRBV12-4	TRBJ2-3	ASRGPKVDTQY